The source of this T cell receptor beta chain is a study of T cell responses to AZD1222 COVID-19 vaccine. Here immunoSEQ multiplex PCR was the method, and the copy in TCRdb shows in-frame clones only, minus some. The table includes roughly 180,000 clones, just over 90% detected once. Study-wide results and limits: With two AZD1222 doses given, Spike-specific TCR breadth and depth both rose.

Concerning this clone: Its antigen is unknown.

The CDR3 is 18 residues long. Germline V gives CDR1 LGHNA, CDR2 YNFKEQ. Trimming cost V 0 bases and J 4 bases, with 18 bases left between them. The source is an adult in good health. The chain carries TRBV4-2 and TRBJ2-2, with D maybe TRBD2 (5 bases). Sequencing was performed on peripheral blood, taken on day 0 of AZD1222 vaccination. This CDR3 is CASSQDLEPPGSTGELFF. CDR3 DNA: TGTGCCAGCAGCCAAGATCTCGAGCCCCCTGGGAGCACCGGGGAGCTGTTTTTT.